These 27 T cell receptor beta chains were all obtained from the same sample, sequenced in a study of shared clonotypes between healthy human individuals. Repertoires were generated with immunoSEQ multiplex PCR, while TCRdb's copy carries only in-frame clones and drops some. This table holds roughly 810,000 clones, 96% found once. Naive CD8 isolation took CD45RO-negative cells positively selected for CCR7 and excluded terminally differentiated effector memory CD45RA+ cells. Sequenced input: naive CD8+ T cells sorted from blood. These receptor sequences come from a man in his thirties or forties in good health.

The rearrangement links TRBV11-2 to TRBJ1-1; D uncertain. Looked up from germline, CDR1 is SGHAT and CDR2 is FQNNGV. Trimming took off 2 bases at V and 3 bases at J, with 10 bases between the two ends. This CDR3 spans 14 amino acids. The CDR3 DNA reads as TGTGCCAGCAGCTTACTTCCCCAAGACACTGAAGCTTTCTTT. This encodes CASSLLPQDTEAFF.

As regards this clone: The junction differs from germline at one of its ends, possibly a read error. The chain links TRBV7-9 to TRBJ2-7; D is uncertain. In germline, CDR1 is SEHNR, CDR2 FQNEAQ (reference sequence). The CDR3 is 12 amino acids. The CDR3 DNA follows: TGTGCCAGCAGCGTGACCTCCGACGAGCAGTACTTC. As protein: CASSVTSDEQYF.

The rearrangement uses TRBV19 and TRBJ1-5; D ambiguous. This CDR3 comprises 16 residues. The V gene's germline CDR1 is LNHDA and CDR2 SQIVND (reference sequence). V lost 5 bases to trimming and J lost 4 bases, with 18 bases between them. The CDR3 region has the DNA TGTGCCAGTAGTCCTTGGACGGGAAGTACTAATCAGCCCCAGCATTTT. Its translation: CASSPWTGSTNQPQHF.

This clone was seen a single time. V is TRBV28 and J is TRBJ2-7, with a tentative D call TRBD1 (6 bases). The germline V gene encodes CDR1 MDHEN and CDR2 SYDVKM. The CDR3 loop spans 13 amino acids. The ends were cut back, 2 bases at V and 5 bases at J, with 10 bases in the middle. In nucleotides, the CDR3 is TGTGCCAGCAGTTTAGCACAGGGAAACGAGCAGTACTTC. Encoded protein: CASSLAQGNEQYF. Variable domain in full (rest from reference TRBV28 and TRBJ2-7): DVKVTQSSRYLVKRTGEKVFLECVQDMDHENMFWYRQDPGLGLRLIYFSYDVKMKEKGDIPEGYSVSREKKERFSLILESASTNQTSMYLCASSLAQGNEQYFGPGTRLTVT.

The chain is built from TRBV7-3 and TRBJ2-3; TRBD1 is a possible D gene (7 bases). Trimming pared 2 bases from V and 4 bases from J, leaving 13 bases between. There are 15 residues in the CDR3. The germline V gene has CDR1 SGHTA and CDR2 FQGTGA. In DNA, the CDR3 is TGTGCCAGCAGCTTAGGAGGGACAGAGTCAGATACGCAGTATTTT. This gives the protein CASSLGGTESDTQYF.

This clone was detected once. The genes are TRBV4-1 and TRBJ1-1, with unresolved D. V lost 0 bases and J 0 bases, leaving 11 bases between the germline ends. The length of the CDR3 is 16 residues. Germline CDR1 and CDR2: MGHRA and YSYEKL. CDR3 in DNA: TGCGCCAGCAGCCAAGAACCGGGGAGCGTGAACACTGAAGCTTTCTTT. Residues: CASSQEPGSVNTEAFF.

CDR3 in DNA: TGTGCCAGCAGTACACGAGCGGGAGGGATCTACGAGCAGTACTTC. Encoded protein: CASSTRAGGIYEQYF. This chain joins TRBV28 and TRBJ2-7; 10 positions agree with TRBD2. There are 15 residues in the CDR3. Germline-derived CDR1 and CDR2 are MDHEN and SYDVKM. The V and J ends lost 5 bases and 3 bases, in that order; junction bases with no gene match: 7.

The chain recombines TRBV7-2 with TRBJ2-1, with D possibly being TRBD1 (6 bases). The CDR3 covers 15 residues. Germline V CDR1 and CDR2: SGHTA, FQGNSA. With 4 bases removed from V and 0 bases from J, the gap between germline ends came to 10 bases. As DNA, the CDR3 is TGTGCCAGCAGCTCGACAGGTACCTCCTACAATGAGCAGTTCTTC. Translation: CASSSTGTSYNEQFF.

This clone was seen a single time. Other DNA variants within this sample encode the same CDR3. J is TRBJ2-3 and V is TRBV7-9; D uncertain. Trimming stripped 6 bases from V and 2 bases from J, with 9 bases between. This CDR3 is built from 13 residues. CDR1 is SEHNR, CDR2 FQNEAQ, per germline (reference sequence). The CDR3 protein is CASSPEDTDTQYF. The CDR3 DNA reads TGTGCCAGCAGTCCCGAGGACACAGATACGCAGTATTTT.

V usage is TRBV7-6 and J usage is TRBJ1-2, with a possible D match to TRBD1 (5 bases). The CDR3 is 15 residues long. Germline values: CDR1 SGHVS, CDR2 FNYEAQ. The ends were cut back, 5 bases at V and 4 bases at J, with 17 bases in the middle. In nucleotides, the CDR3 is TGTGCCAGCAGCCCGTCGGGGGGACTTGGCTATGGCTACACCTTC. Its protein is CASSPSGGLGYGYTF. The whole variable domain, filled in from reference TRBV7-6 and TRBJ1-2, reads GAGVSQSPRYKVTKRGQDVALRCDPISGHVSLYWYRQALGQGPEFLTYFNYEAQQDKSGLPNDRFSAERPEGSISTLTIQRTEQRDSAMYRCASSPSGGLGYGYTFGSGTRLTVV.

The rearrangement uses TRBV29-1 and TRBJ2-3, with 10 positions matching TRBD2. Germline V gene sequence: CDR1 SQVTM, CDR2 ANQGSEA. CDR3 length equals 14 residues. J lost 4 bases, V lost 8 bases, and 9 bases had no gene match. The CDR3 sequence: CSLYLAGVADTQYF. Written as DNA, the CDR3 is TGCAGCTTATACCTAGCGGGAGTGGCAGATACGCAGTATTTT.

The rearrangement links TRBV29-1 to TRBJ2-7; weak D call: TRBD1 (5 bases). V lost 0 bases to trimming and J lost 3 bases, with 12 bases between them. The CDR3 loop spans 14 amino acids. The germline CDR1 and CDR2 sequences are SQVTM and ANQGSEA. CDR3 sequence reads: CSVEERQGFYEQYF. The CDR3 DNA is TGCAGCGTTGAAGAACGGCAGGGATTCTACGAGCAGTACTTC.

The rearrangement uses TRBV13 and TRBJ1-2, with D hard to call. CDR3 length equals 16 residues. Germline V gene data show CDR1 as PRHDT and CDR2 as FYEKMQ (reference sequence). V was pared by 0 bases and J by 4 bases, with 15 bases between. The CDR3 protein is CASSLGGAPGGYGYTF. DNA of the CDR3: TGTGCCAGCAGCTTAGGAGGCGCCCCTGGAGGCTATGGCTACACCTTC.

This clone appeared a single time. Distinct nucleotide sequences in the sample also encode this CDR3. The gene calls are TRBV9 and TRBJ1-5, with D unclear. Trimming took off 8 bases at V and 8 bases at J, with 5 bases between the two ends. Germline V gives CDR1 SGDLS, CDR2 YYNGEE. This CDR3 region has 9 residues. CDR3 nucleotides: TGTGCCAGTGGGGAGCCCCAGCATTTT. Its translation is CASGEPQHF.

The genes are TRBV7-3 and TRBJ2-1, with D unresolved. Trimming removed 5 bases from V and 5 bases from J, with 19 bases in between. This CDR3 comprises 16 residues. Germline V gene sequence: CDR1 SGHTA, CDR2 FQGTGA. The CDR3 coding sequence is TGTGCCAGCAGCCCCTCTCGCGTGGCGGTCCACAATGAGCAGTTCTTC. It encodes CASSPSRVAVHNEQFF.

V usage is TRBV6-6 and J usage is TRBJ2-2; D perhaps matches TRBD2 (5 bases). The V and J ends lost 4 bases and 5 bases respectively, with 11 bases between them. Germline V lookup: CDR1 MNHNY, CDR2 SVGAGI (reference sequence). This CDR3 is built from 14 residues. The chain's CDR3 is CASSSAGITGELFF. The CDR3 DNA reads TGTGCCAGCAGTTCCGCCGGGATTACCGGGGAGCTGTTTTTT.

This sequence joins TRBV28 and TRBJ1-5, with TRBD1 matching 7 bases. This CDR3 region has 14 residues. Germline CDR1 MDHEN, CDR2 SYDVKM. V was clipped by 5 bases and J by 4 bases; unmatched bases: 5. CDR3 loop: CASSLEDRNQPQHF. For the CDR3, the DNA is TGTGCCAGCAGTCTAGAGGACAGGAATCAGCCCCAGCATTTT. Filled out from reference TRBV28 and TRBJ1-5, the complete variable domain reads DVKVTQSSRYLVKRTGEKVFLECVQDMDHENMFWYRQDPGLGLRLIYFSYDVKMKEKGDIPEGYSVSREKKERFSLILESASTNQTSMYLCASSLEDRNQPQHFGDGTRLSIL.

This chain links TRBV2 with TRBJ2-7; D is ambiguous. The CDR3 spans 14 residues. CDR1 is SNHLY and CDR2 is FYNNEI in the germline V gene. V was shortened by 2 bases and J by 5 bases, with 13 bases between the two germline ends. DNA of the CDR3: TGTGCCAGCAGTGAAATGAGCATCCCCCACGAGCAGTACTTC. Amino acids: CASSEMSIPHEQYF.

The V and J genes are TRBV9 and TRBJ2-5; 13 bases are a match to TRBD2. Looked up from germline, CDR1 is SGDLS and CDR2 is YYNGEE. The CDR3 totals 17 residues. Trimming took 2 bases from V and 0 from J; bases not matched to a gene: 4. The CDR3: CASSVGTSGKNQETQYF. The CDR3 DNA reads as TGTGCCAGCAGCGTTGGGACTAGCGGGAAGAACCAAGAGACCCAGTACTTC. The full variable domain, completed using reference TRBV9 and TRBJ2-5, is DSGVTQTPKHLITATGQRVTLRCSPRSGDLSVYWYQQSLDQGLQFLIQYYNGEERAKGNILERFSAQQFPDLHSELNLSSLELGDSALYFCASSVGTSGKNQETQYFGPGTRLLVL.

This clone was detected only once. V is TRBV5-4 and J is TRBJ2-1, with D unclear. V was pared by 6 bases and J by 6 bases, with 7 bases between. Germline values: CDR1 SGHNT, CDR2 YYREEE (reference sequence). This CDR3 comprises 11 residues. CDR3 sequence (DNA): TGTGCCAGCAACAATTTCAATGAGCAGTTCTTC. This codes for CASNNFNEQFF.

The J gene is TRBJ2-3, the V gene TRBV9; D ambiguous. Germline V gene lookup returns CDR1 SGDLS and CDR2 YYNGEE. V lost 4 bases and J lost 5, with 14 bases in between. This CDR3 region has 14 residues. CDR3: CASSSPLSLDTQYF. DNA for the CDR3: TGTGCCAGCAGCTCCCCCCTCTCCCTAGATACGCAGTATTTT.

This chain connects TRBV7-9 to TRBJ2-5; D not resolved. Germline-derived CDR1 and CDR2 are SEHNR and FQNEAQ (reference sequence). The CDR3 consists of 13 residues. The ends were cut back, 3 bases at V and 2 bases at J, with 7 bases in the middle. The CDR3 spells CASSFISQETQYF. Here the CDR3 DNA reads TGTGCCAGCAGCTTCATCAGTCAAGAGACCCAGTACTTC.

This clone has just one count. The CDR3 here is CASSQERRLIDTQYF. CDR3 nucleotides: TGTGCCAGCAGCCAAGAACGCCGCCTTATCGATACGCAGTATTTT. V is TRBV14 and J is TRBJ2-3; D gene ambiguous. The CDR3 sequence is 15 residues long. CDR1 and CDR2 (germline): SGHDN, FVKESK. V was clipped by 0 bases and J by 6 bases, with 13 bases between them.

This chain uses TRBV6-5 with TRBJ2-7; a possible D gene is TRBD2 (5 bases). Germline V gene data show CDR1 as MNHEY and CDR2 as SVGAGI. V was trimmed by 10 bases and J by 7 bases, leaving 26 bases between them. The CDR3 totals 15 residues. For the CDR3, the DNA is TGTGCCATCACGACCCTCTGGCGGAGGCTTCGGGAGCAGTACTTC. Its protein is CAITTLWRRLREQYF.

Only one count was recorded for this clone. The rearrangement joins TRBV7-8 to TRBJ2-7; 10 nucleotides agree with TRBD2. V lost 5 bases, J lost 0 bases, and 25 bases stayed unmatched. The length of the CDR3 is 22 residues. CDR1 is SGHVS, CDR2 FQNEAQ, per germline. The CDR3 DNA sequence: TGTGCCAGCAGCAACCCCACATCCTCCGGGACTAGCGAACATACACTCTCCTACGAGCAGTACTTC. Translating gives CASSNPTSSGTSEHTLSYEQYF.

The chain employs TRBV11-2 and TRBJ2-5; 13 nucleotides match TRBD2. The junction had 2 bases not matched to a gene; V was cut back by 0 bases and J by 4 bases. Germline V gene sequence: CDR1 SGHAT, CDR2 FQNNGV. The CDR3 totals 16 residues. CDR3 loop: CASSLELAGGGETQYF. The CDR3 bases are TGTGCCAGCAGCTTAGAACTAGCGGGAGGGGGAGAGACCCAGTACTTC.

This clone appeared once. A read error may produce the germline difference seen at one junction end. V and J are TRBV5-1 and TRBJ2-7; tentatively, D is TRBD2 (5 bases). Germline V lookup: CDR1 SGHRS, CDR2 YFSETQ. There are 11 residues in the CDR3. This CDR3 is CASSSGLLPNF. In DNA, the CDR3 is TGCGCCAGCAGCTCAGGACTTTTACCCAACTTC.